The 30 T cell receptor beta chains reported below all come from one sample, sequenced in a study of T cell changes during pregnancy in multiple sclerosis. The protocol was immunoSEQ multiplex PCR, while the TCRdb copy is restricted to in-frame clones and leaves out a portion. Among 30,000 to 35,000 clones listed, around nine tenths were seen once. The sample was CD4+ T cells from peripheral blood mononuclear cells, taken in the second trimester of pregnancy. Receptor source: a female donor in good health, enrolled as a control in a pregnancy study.

V and J are TRBV10-3 and TRBJ2-1, with TRBD2 matching over 12 bases. CDR1 and CDR2 (germline): ENHRY, SYGVKD. CDR3 size: 15 residues. J gave up 7 bases and V 2 bases, and 3 bases lay outside the gene matches. CDR3 DNA sequence: TGTGCCATCAGTGAGGGGCTAGCGGGAGGGAATGAGCAGTTCTTC. It yields the protein CAISEGLAGGNEQFF.

The chain recombines TRBV5-1 with TRBJ1-2; D gene uncertain. The CDR3 runs 14 residues. The germline CDR1 and CDR2 sequences are SGHRS and YFSETQ. Trimming stripped 0 bases from V and 2 bases from J, with 8 bases between. The CDR3 sequence: CASSLVGVNYGYTF. CDR3 nucleotide sequence: TGCGCCAGCAGCTTGGTCGGGGTCAACTATGGCTACACCTTC.

The J gene is TRBJ2-7, the V gene TRBV6-5; the match to TRBD1 covers 7 bases. Looked up from germline, CDR1 is MNHEY and CDR2 is SVGAGI. CDR3 length equals 15 residues. The V and J ends lost 5 bases and 6 bases, in that order; junction bases with no gene match: 13. CDR3 bases: TGTGCCAGCAGTCGAGGGACAGTCTCCTTCGCCGAGCAGTACTTC. It translates to CASSRGTVSFAEQYF.

This chain connects TRBV7-2 to TRBJ2-7; 11 bases fit TRBD2. Looked up from germline, CDR1 is SGHTA and CDR2 is FQGNSA. The CDR3 is 17 residues long. V was pared by 5 bases and J by 0 bases, with 9 bases of the junction left unmatched. The CDR3 DNA follows: TGTGCCAGCAGCAAAGACCCCGGGACTAGCGGCTCCTACGAGCAGTACTTC. As protein: CASSKDPGTSGSYEQYF.

This clone was picked up a small number of times. The rearrangement links TRBV10-2 to TRBJ1-6; D is unresolved. This CDR3 comprises 14 residues. V dropped 4 bases and J dropped 9 bases, with 13 bases sitting between them. Germline CDR1 reads WSHSY; CDR2 reads SAAADI. CDR3 coding DNA: TGCGCCAGCAGTGTGGGAAGTACTAGTTCACCCCTCCACTTT. Translated, it gives CASSVGSTSSPLHF.

The rearrangement joins TRBV29-1 to TRBJ2-3, with D unclear. From germline, CDR1 is SQVTM and CDR2 ANQGSEA. The CDR3 runs 16 residues. The V end lost 3 bases, the J end lost 1 base, and 17 bases lay between the germline ends. CDR3 in amino acids: CSVEPVVALGTDTQYF. The CDR3 nucleotides are TGCAGCGTTGAGCCGGTCGTCGCGTTGGGCACAGATACGCAGTATTTT.

The V call is TRBV5-1, the J call TRBJ2-3; D uncertain. Trimming left V 5 bases short and J 2 bases short, with 12 bases between. The CDR3 covers 14 residues. Germline assignment: CDR1 SGHRS and CDR2 YFSETQ. The CDR3 sequence is CASSLTAFTDTQYF. As DNA, the CDR3 is TGCGCCAGCAGTTTGACTGCCTTCACAGATACGCAGTATTTT.

This clone was picked up one time. The CDR3, as DNA: TGTGCCAGCAGCCAAGGTCAGGGGGGCCCCACAGATACGCAGTATTTT. It encodes CASSQGQGGPTDTQYF. This rearrangement joins TRBV4-2 to TRBJ2-3; a weak D match, TRBD1 (7 bases). The CDR3 extends over 16 amino acids. The germline gives CDR1 LGHNA, CDR2 YNFKEQ. V was cut by 1 base and J by 2 bases, with 13 bases left in between.

V usage is TRBV5-4 and J usage is TRBJ2-1, with D perhaps matching TRBD2 (6 bases). The V gene lost 0 bases and the J gene lost 3 bases, with 7 bases spanning the gap. CDR3 length: 14 amino acids. Germline values: CDR1 SGHNT, CDR2 YYREEE (reference sequence). For the CDR3, the DNA is TGTGCCAGCAGCTTGGCGGGACTCTACAATGAGCAGTTCTTC. This sequence encodes CASSLAGLYNEQFF.

The chain is built from TRBV7-2 and TRBJ2-7, with D perhaps TRBD1 (6 bases). The length of the CDR3 is 14 residues. The germline V gene has CDR1 SGHTA and CDR2 FQGNSA. The ends were cut back, 5 bases at V and 9 bases at J, with 20 bases in the middle. The CDR3 spells CASSPGTLRLGQYF. DNA of the CDR3: TGTGCCAGCAGCCCCGGGACACTGAGGCTGGGGCAGTACTTC.

V usage is TRBV19 and J usage is TRBJ2-7; a possible D gene is TRBD2 (6 bases). Deletions cut 5 bases from V and 6 bases from J, with 14 bases between. Germline V gene lookup returns CDR1 LNHDA and CDR2 SQIVND (reference sequence). The CDR3 loop spans 13 amino acids. CDR3 in amino acids: CASSGQGGSEQYF. The CDR3 DNA reads as TGTGCCAGTAGTGGGCAGGGAGGATCCGAGCAGTACTTC.

This clone was counted once. V gene TRBV6-1 combines with J gene TRBJ2-3; TRBD2 matches 11 bases. J was trimmed by 5 bases and V by 2 bases; bases with no gene match: 6. Germline V gives CDR1 MNHNS, CDR2 SASEGT. CDR3 size: 16 residues. Here the CDR3 DNA reads TGTGCCAGCAGTGAACTAGCGGGAGGTGGTAAAGATACGCAGTATTTT. Translation: CASSELAGGGKDTQYF.

CDR3 residues: CAVGGGDENTIYF. CDR3 coding DNA: TGTGCCGTAGGCGGGGGGGATGAAAACACCATATATTTT. The rearrangement uses TRBV10-3 and TRBJ1-3; D is possibly TRBD1 (5 bases). The V end was cut by 11 bases, the J end by 6 bases, with 17 bases between. The CDR3 covers 13 residues. Germline V gene data show CDR1 as ENHRY and CDR2 as SYGVKD.

V usage is TRBV5-6 and J usage is TRBJ1-3; 7 bases match TRBD1. The CDR3 contains 15 residues. In germline, CDR1 is SGHDT, CDR2 YYEEEE. V was pared by 0 bases and J by 8 bases, with 8 bases of the junction left unmatched. The CDR3 nucleotides read TGTGCCAGCAGCTTGGGCAGGGGGTTCGCGGACACCATATATTTT. Translating gives CASSLGRGFADTIYF.

This rearrangement joins TRBV19 to TRBJ2-1, with 8 bases aligning to TRBD2. V lost 6 bases and J lost 1; bases outside the gene matches: 8. The V gene's germline CDR1 is LNHDA and CDR2 SQIVND (reference sequence). CDR3 size: 16 residues. The CDR3 here is CASSPGLAVSYNEQFF. The CDR3 DNA reads as TGTGCCAGTAGCCCCGGACTAGCCGTTTCCTACAATGAGCAGTTCTTC.

The chain has TRBV6-6 and TRBJ1-5, with TRBD1 as a possible D gene (5 bases). The ends were cut back, 2 bases at V and 1 base at J, with 9 bases in the middle. This CDR3 has 15 residues. Germline V lookup: CDR1 MNHNY, CDR2 SVGAGI (reference sequence). In nucleotides, the CDR3 is TGTGCCAGCAGTTACCCCGGACAAAGCAATCAGCCCCAGCATTTT. This codes for CASSYPGQSNQPQHF.

The chain uses TRBV6-1 and TRBJ2-5; D remains unclear. Germline-derived CDR1 and CDR2 are MNHNS and SASEGT. V was shortened by 1 base and J by 4 bases, with 4 bases between the two germline ends. The CDR3 contains 12 residues. CDR3 sequence: CASSEVRETQYF. The CDR3 DNA follows: TGTGCCAGCAGTGAAGTCAGAGAGACCCAGTACTTC.

The chain carries TRBV29-1 and TRBJ1-1; D ambiguous. This CDR3 has 13 amino acids. Trimming took off 4 bases at V and 7 bases at J, with 16 bases between the two ends. Germline-derived CDR1 and CDR2 are SQVTM and ANQGSEA. The CDR3 loop reads CSVGPLLGSEAFF. In DNA form, the CDR3 reads TGCAGCGTTGGCCCCCTCTTAGGGAGTGAAGCTTTCTTT.

J is TRBJ1-1 and V is TRBV7-6; no reliable D call. There are 14 residues in the CDR3. Between the trimmed V and J ends, which lost 1 base and 3 bases, there was a span of 9 bases. Looked up from germline, CDR1 is SGHVS and CDR2 is FNYEAQ. The CDR3 region is CASSLGGSHTEAFF. The CDR3 bases are TGTGCCAGCAGCTTAGGAGGGTCCCACACTGAAGCTTTCTTT.

This clone came up once. The chain carries TRBV5-1 and TRBJ1-1; D is undetermined. V lost 4 bases, J lost 0 bases, and 10 bases lay in between. The CDR3 is 14 residues long. In germline, CDR1 is SGHRS, CDR2 YFSETQ. CDR3 DNA: TGCGCCAGCAGCGCCAGTGTAATGAACACTGAAGCTTTCTTT. This gives the protein CASSASVMNTEAFF.

V and J are TRBV29-1 and TRBJ2-7; TRBD2 matches 13 bases. Germline V gene sequence: CDR1 SQVTM, CDR2 ANQGSEA. This CDR3 has 15 amino acids. V trimming: 6 bases; J trimming: 3 bases; junction bases outside the gene matches: 8. The CDR3 coding sequence is TGCAGCGTCGACGGACTAGCGGGGGATTACTACGAGCAGTACTTC. Its translation: CSVDGLAGDYYEQYF.

This chain uses TRBV30 with TRBJ1-2, with 9 nucleotides matching TRBD1. J gave up 2 bases and V 4 bases, and 2 bases lay outside the gene matches. The CDR3 is 13 residues long. Germline V gene lookup returns CDR1 GTSNPN and CDR2 SVGIG (reference sequence). The CDR3 reads CAWKGTGNYGYTF. CDR3 nucleotides: TGTGCCTGGAAGGGGACAGGGAACTATGGCTACACCTTC.

J is TRBJ2-2 and V is TRBV4-1, with 8 bases aligning to TRBD2. CDR3 size: 16 residues. V was clipped by 5 bases and J by 0 bases; unmatched bases: 5. CDR1 and CDR2 from the germline V gene are MGHRA and YSYEKL. DNA for the CDR3: TGCGCCAGCAGCACACGGACTAGCTCGAACACCGGGGAGCTGTTTTTT. As protein: CASSTRTSSNTGELFF.

The chain uses TRBV11-3 and TRBJ1-1; D perhaps matches TRBD1 (5 bases). This CDR3 comprises 12 residues. Per the germline V gene, CDR1 is SGHNT and CDR2 is YENEEA. V shed 3 bases and J shed 11 bases, with 13 bases lying between them. The CDR3: CASSLGPLGAFF. In DNA, the CDR3 is TGTGCCAGCAGCTTGGGGCCCCTCGGGGCTTTCTTT.

This clone is a singleton in its sample. The rearrangement links TRBV2 to TRBJ2-1, with 10 bases that match TRBD2. V shed 7 bases, J shed 9 bases, and the junction held 9 bases outside the gene matches. This CDR3 has 14 residues. The V gene's germline CDR1 is SNHLY and CDR2 FYNNEI. CDR3 nucleotides: TGTGCCAGCATAGCGGGAGGCACCCGGCGTGAGCAGTTCTTC. Translating it yields CASIAGGTRREQFF.

This clone came up once. The chain couples TRBV19 to TRBJ2-1; TRBD1 matches at 10 bases. V was clipped by 3 bases and J by 8 bases; unmatched bases: 1. Germline V gene lookup returns CDR1 LNHDA and CDR2 SQIVND (reference sequence). The CDR3 extends over 13 amino acids. The CDR3 here is CASSMGQGYEQFF. CDR3 nucleotide sequence: TGTGCCAGTAGTATGGGACAGGGGTATGAGCAGTTCTTC.

The chain is built from TRBV19 and TRBJ2-2; 8 bases are shared with TRBD2. Germline V gives CDR1 LNHDA, CDR2 SQIVND (reference sequence). The CDR3 spans 15 residues. V lost 7 bases, J lost 2 bases, and 6 bases stayed unmatched. CDR3 nucleotide sequence: TGTGCCAGTACCTCCGGGGGGGGAAACACCGGGGAGCTGTTTTTT. Residues: CASTSGGGNTGELFF.

This clone was seen a handful of times. This chain connects TRBV7-2 to TRBJ2-2; D is possibly TRBD2 (5 bases). V lost 5 bases, J lost 2 bases, and 9 bases lay in between. Germline-derived CDR1 and CDR2 are SGHTA and FQGNSA. The CDR3 totals 14 residues. CDR3: CASSRGSNTGELFF. DNA of the CDR3: TGTGCCAGCAGCCGCGGGTCTAACACCGGGGAGCTGTTTTTT.

The V gene is TRBV6-1, the J gene TRBJ1-1; the D is unclear. Germline-derived CDR1 and CDR2 are MNHNS and SASEGT. The CDR3 runs 14 residues. Trimming shortened V by 4 bases and J by 5 bases, and 14 bases separated the two germline ends. The CDR3 sequence is CASSGGIPGTEAFF. The DNA of the CDR3 is TGTGCCAGCAGTGGTGGGATACCGGGGACTGAAGCTTTCTTT.

The chain carries TRBV30 and TRBJ2-4, with no clear D. The CDR3 is 13 residues long. The germline V and J ends were trimmed by 3 bases and 7 bases, with 13 bases remaining between them. Germline V gives CDR1 GTSNPN, CDR2 SVGIG (reference sequence). The CDR3 spells CAWSVQSGNIQYF. CDR3 DNA: TGTGCCTGGAGCGTACAGTCTGGGAACATTCAGTACTTC.